This TCR beta chain comes out of a study of blood T cell repertoires in COVID-19. Per the germline V gene, CDR1 is SEHNR and CDR2 is FQNEAQ (reference sequence). The CDR3 totals 14 residues. V was shortened by 2 bases and J by 4 bases, with 12 bases between the two germline ends. Profiled with immunoSEQ multiplex PCR; TCRdb holds only in-frame clones, not every one. The sample contains about 270,000 clones, about nine tenths of which appear only once. Enrolled through a virtual design, the participants were between roughly 18 and 90 years of age and came from approximately 25 US areas. Each recovered donor of Cohort 3 presented with two negative PCRs, clearance, or symptom resolution.

Sequencing was performed on PBMCs or T cells enriched from blood (not recorded which). This sequence joins TRBV7-9 and TRBJ2-7; a possible D gene is TRBD1 (6 bases). This TCR came from a man between 18 and 35 years old who had recovered from COVID-19. The DNA of the CDR3 is TGTGCCAGCAGCTTACAGGGGCCGTCGTACGAGCAGTACTTC. This gives the protein CASSLQGPSYEQYF.